The 9 T cell receptor beta chains below were found in one sample sequenced in a study of beta chain features in type 1 diabetes. Study-level findings and limits: There was a moderate but significant shortening of TCRB CDR3s in all four CD4+ subsets of Type 1 diabetes patients.

Reverse transcription of all isolated RNA meant that expressed TCRB transcripts were sequenced. Some clones are missing from TCRdb's copy, which holds only in-frame ones; the method was immunoSEQ multiplex PCR. The data contain roughly 50,000 clones, under 50% of them singletons. Their recognized antigens are unknown. Sequencing was carried out using Tregs from blood. These receptor sequences come from a man under 40 with type 1 diabetes.

A few counts support this clone. The V and J genes are TRBV19 and TRBJ1-5; D possibly corresponds to TRBD1 (6 bases). Germline V lookup: CDR1 LNHDA, CDR2 SQIVND (reference sequence). The CDR3 loop spans 15 amino acids. V lost 5 bases, J lost 2 bases, and 13 bases lay in between. For the CDR3, the DNA is TGTGCCAGTAGTCTACCGGGGGGCGGCAATCAGCCCCAGCATTTT. Translated: CASSLPGGGNQPQHF.

This clone was seen more than once but under ten times. This chain links TRBV7-3 with TRBJ2-2; TRBD1 aligns across 10 bases. Per the germline V gene, CDR1 is SGHTA and CDR2 is FQGTGA. V shed 6 bases and J 4 bases; nucleotides not matched to a gene: 2. The CDR3 extends over 14 amino acids. The CDR3 loop is CASRGQGTTGELFF. In DNA, the CDR3 is TGTGCCAGCAGGGGACAGGGGACCACCGGGGAGCTGTTTTTT.

This clone was detected a few times. The chain links TRBV30 to TRBJ1-1, with 11 nucleotides matching TRBD1. Germline lookup yields CDR1 GTSNPN and CDR2 SVGIG (reference sequence). The CDR3 is 13 residues long. V lost 7 bases, J lost 5 bases, and 6 bases stayed unmatched. The CDR3 DNA is TGTGCCTTCACCCGGGACAGGGGGACTGAAGCTTTCTTT. This sequence encodes CAFTRDRGTEAFF. Based on the CDR3 plus reference TRBV30 and TRBJ1-1, the full variable domain is SQTIHQWPATLVQPVGSPLSLECTVEGTSNPNLYWYRQAAGRGLQLLFYSVGIGQISSEVPQNLSASRPQDRQFILSSKKLLLSDSGFYLCAFTRDRGTEAFFGQGTRLTVV.

This clone has more than one count but fewer than ten. The chain combines TRBV18 with TRBJ1-6; 8 nucleotides match TRBD1. The germline V gene encodes CDR1 KGHSH and CDR2 LQKENI. The CDR3 sequence is 14 residues long. Trimming removed 3 bases from V and 6 bases from J; junction bases left unmatched: 1. This CDR3 is CASSPDRANSPLHF. CDR3 nucleotide sequence: TGTGCCAGCTCACCGGACAGGGCTAATTCACCCCTCCACTTT.

This clone was seen more than once but under ten times. In DNA form, the CDR3 reads TGTGCCAGCAGGGCCACGGGGGTTAATGAGCAGTTCTTC. The encoded protein is CASRATGVNEQFF. The chain employs TRBV27 and TRBJ2-1; maybe TRBD2 (6 bases). The germline V gene has CDR1 MNHEY and CDR2 SMNVEV (reference sequence). V dropped 6 bases and J dropped 7 bases, with 13 bases sitting between them. This CDR3 contains 13 residues.

CDR3: CASSLTGGEQYF. The CDR3 DNA sequence: TGTGCCAGCAGCTTGACAGGGGGGGAGCAGTACTTC. V is TRBV7-3 and J is TRBJ2-5, with 9 bases lining up with TRBD1. Trimming removed 3 bases from V and 11 bases from J; junction bases left unmatched: 4. Germline loops: CDR1 SGHTA, CDR2 FQGTGA. The CDR3 runs to 12 residues.

J is TRBJ1-2 and V is TRBV28; 7 nucleotides match TRBD1. The junction had 8 bases not matched to a gene; V was cut back by 3 bases and J by 7 bases. Germline lookup yields CDR1 MDHEN and CDR2 SYDVKM. The length of the CDR3 is 14 residues. The CDR3 region has the DNA TGTGCCAGCAGTTTGGTCTTACAGGGGTTTGGCTACACCTTC. Amino acids: CASSLVLQGFGYTF.

The V gene is TRBV5-1, the J gene TRBJ2-1; D uncertain. Trimming pared 3 bases from V and 7 bases from J, leaving 14 bases between. The CDR3 is 14 residues long. Germline CDR1 is SGHRS and CDR2 is YFSETQ. The CDR3 region is CASSSTAGVNEQFF. The CDR3 DNA is TGCGCCAGCAGCTCCACCGCCGGTGTGAATGAGCAGTTCTTC.

This clone was counted a few times. CDR3 sequence reads: CASSSKAGPNTEAFF. For the CDR3, the DNA is TGTGCCAGCAGCTCTAAGGCAGGGCCTAACACTGAAGCTTTCTTT. The V gene is TRBV7-9, the J gene TRBJ1-1; possible D gene TRBD1, 5 bases. The germline CDR1 and CDR2 sequences are SEHNR and FQNEAQ (reference sequence). V lost 4 bases and J 2 bases, leaving 14 bases between the germline ends. This CDR3 comprises 15 residues.